This T cell receptor beta chain appears in the sequencing data of a study of response to subunit inactivated influenza vaccine. V lost 5 bases and J 0 bases, leaving 14 bases between the germline ends. CDR1 and CDR2 from the germline V gene are SGHTA and FQGNSA. The CDR3 is made up of 16 amino acids. Via MiXCR, TCRdb re-called the RT-PCR reads, giving one row per CDR3 protein. The sample yields hundreds of thousands of distinct CDR3 sequences, around 11% seen once. This clonotype was recorded a few times. The same sample was also used in a study of T cells expressing NK-cell markers. This second report adds: Making the TCR beta cDNA relied on 5'RACE template switching with UMIs. The TCR beta repertoires originated in sorted CD3+CD56+NKG2C+, CD3+CD56+NKG2C- and CD3+CD56-NKG2C+ T cells. Sorting was restricted to alpha-beta TCR T cells by an anti-gamma-delta TCR antibody in several experiments. In a group of about six donors, dominant NKG2C+ clonotypes represented about 1.0-7.5% of CD8+ T cells. Several donors likewise had their CD3+CD56-NKG2C+ fraction led by these clonotypes.

The V and J genes are TRBV7-2 and TRBJ1-5, with no clear D. This specimen consisted of PBMCs from blood, obtained on the day of vaccination. This TCR was sampled from a man over 45 who received an inactivated influenza vaccine. CDR3 DNA sequence: TGTGCCAGCAGCCTAGGACGGAGATATAGCAATCAGCCCCAGCATTTT. Translating gives CASSLGRRYSNQPQHF.